The clone carrying this T cell receptor (beta chain) came up many times. What it binds is unknown. Trimming cost V 4 bases and J 0 bases; bases outside gene matches: 7. Germline V gene lookup returns CDR1 MNHNS and CDR2 SASEGT. The CDR3 is 16 residues long. Unique molecular identifiers were used to barcode this TCRbeta library. TCRdb independently ran MiXCR on the PCR reads; one entry per CDR3 protein. The sample contains about 260,000 distinct CDR3 sequences, 11% of which appear only once. These data belong to a study of T-cell reconstitution after alpha-beta-depleted transplantation in children. Whole-study results and caveats: Surviving thymic progenitors and recipient T cells were the source of high TCRbeta diversity at day 60 in some patients. Roughly two months post-transplant, alpha-beta T cells reportedly originated from several hundred graft clones that had expanded. After one year, T-cell counts and TCRbeta diversity mostly came from new T cells.

The rearrangement joins TRBV6-1 to TRBJ2-7; 9 bases line up with TRBD1. This clonotype was sampled from a male patient aged 2 to 10 who had a stem cell transplant for chronic granulomatous disease, so the T cells may come from the graft donor. The sample in question was peripheral blood, obtained 180 days after TCRalphabeta/CD19-depleted stem cell transplant. The CDR3 is CASSAGTGLASYEQYF. The CDR3 nucleotides are TGTGCCAGCAGTGCCGGGACAGGGCTAGCCTCCTACGAGCAGTACTTC.